Only one count was recorded for the clone carrying this T cell receptor beta chain. Antigen unknown. The source of the sample is a study of T cell responses to AZD1222 COVID-19 vaccine. Points from the study as a whole: In a largely white British group with more females than males, clonal diversity was possibly underestimated. Only a handful of AZD1222 recipients, more than five in all, had baseline seropositivity. With dominance at 160-218 and 743-854, vaccine-associated CD4 TCRs spanned spike. Breadth and depth of Spike-specific TCRs rose after two AZD1222 doses.

TCRdb's copy holds only in-frame clones and misses some; the assay was immunoSEQ multiplex PCR. This table has 120,000 to 150,000 clones, 85% to 90% appearing once. The clonotype originates from an adult who received the AZD1222 COVID-19 vaccine. Sequencing used peripheral blood, obtained 28 days after the second AZD1222 dose.

The CDR3 bases are TGCGCCAGCAGCTACGAAGGACAGGGAAACACCATATATTTT. Protein sequence: CASSYEGQGNTIYF. The gene calls are TRBV5-1 and TRBJ1-3, with a possible D match to TRBD1 (6 bases). CDR3 length: 14 amino acids. Trimming took 3 bases from V and 4 from J, leaving 11 bases between them. Germline values: CDR1 SGHRS, CDR2 YFSETQ.